This record covers a single T cell receptor beta chain. It lacks a known antigen. No base quality information exists; no much larger clone differs at one position. Taken from cysteine to phenylalanine, the CDR3 has 14 residues. CDR3 DNA only is kept here, 42 bases in frame from base 1. V is clipped by 4 bases and J by 10 bases, and the sequence between their germline boundaries is 15 bases long. CDR1 and CDR2, per the germline V gene, are SGHRS and YFSETQ. Healthy HIV-negative adults with no recently reported acute infections or vaccinations were included as donors. Only Caucasian adults living in Nashville, Tennessee, USA were represented among the donors. Magnetic negative selection was used to enrich CD4+ T cells, after which naive cells were positively selected on CD45RA and the negative fraction became the memory subset. After blood collection by leukapheresis, PBMCs were isolated using Ficoll-Histopaque density gradient centrifugation and then cryopreserved in the vapor phase of liquid nitrogen. Analytical flow cytometry was used to check the purity and quantity of each magnetically sorted T cell population. From each sorted fraction, genomic DNA was isolated and quantified by UV absorbance on a Nanodrop 2000c.

The entry originates in a study of shared clonotypes between healthy human individuals (TCRdb year 2020). Turning to the overall study: A few men and two women, aged 18 to 49 years, made up the cohort. For each donor, CD4 naive and CD4 memory were each given three plates, CD8 naive was given two plates, and CD8 memory was given one plate. To estimate repertoire size and how much clonotype sharing occurs between individuals, the study deeply sequenced the blood TCR repertoires of about five healthy adults. Libraries were prepared and TCR repertoires were sequenced by different laboratories using diverse techniques, in order to increase sequencing depth and limit assay-specific biases. Each donor's leukapheresis produced roughly between roughly 0.94 and 9.5 billion PBMCs. Study-wide conclusions, independent of this receptor: Clonotypes shared by all four sorted-subset donors showed higher generation probabilities than non-shared clonotypes. About 4.5% of naive CD4, 3% to 3.5% of naive CD8, about 2.5% of memory CD4, and about 0.4% of memory CD8 clonotypes were shared across several donors. Only blood was sampled, and tissue TCR repertoires likely differ from those in blood. Based on pairwise subsampling, the degree of clonotype sharing among donors was expected to be affected by sequencing depth. Rarefaction of sorted-subset datasets indicated incomplete sequencing despite the large sequencing depth. Because the study included a small number of donors, the genetic and exposure-history diversity represented was limited. Naive subsets generally had larger estimated clonotype richness than memory subsets did.

TCR CDR3 regions were amplified from genomic DNA by multiplex PCR using the deep immunoSEQ assay. Extracted genomic DNA from each cell subset was distributed evenly across all wells of several immunoSEQ 96-well plates, and each plate was treated as a replicate. Each replicate PCR for sorted subsets received approximately 220 ng genomic DNA, equal to around 32,000 T cell genomes. Purified libraries were quantified with a Qubit 3.0 fluorometer, sized on a Bioanalyzer 2100, and re-quantified with the KAPA Library Quantification kit. A separate single-read 150-cycle Illumina NextSeq 550 flow cell was used to sequence each immunoSEQ 96-well plate. The published analysis was carried out like this. Because the immunoSEQ output included only junctional sequences and no quality scores, the filtering could not be the same as the filtering used for full-length reads. Sequences were annotated with PyIR, a Python wrapper for IgBLAST v1.9, using IMGT germline references to assign V/J genes and CDR3. Reads were removed for weak V/J assignments (E-value above 1e-6), missing CDR3, stop codons, out-of-frame junctions, or ambiguous translated residues. A V3J clonotype was defined by an identical inferred V gene, J gene, and CDR3 amino acid sequence. The percentage overlap between two repertoires was calculated by dividing the number of shared unique clonotypes by the size of the smaller repertoire. RTK rarefaction, the Chao1 estimator, and Recon v2.1 estimates of unobserved clonotypes were used to assess repertoire richness. OLGA was used to compute generation probabilities for all TCRbeta clonotypes that the gDNA method yielded from four donors. What TCRdb holds here is the immuneACCESS table cut down to in-frame rearrangements. Part of the clones is not present; checked against another copy, under half of the missing clones reflect an unresolved V gene, and the others are unexplained. The D gene and trimming were derived from the DNA, and the V and J assignments and clone size from that table. The sample contains millions of clones, about 95% of them found a single time. More than 0.1% of the sample belongs to the ten largest clones.

This clonotype was obtained from a man between 18 and 29 years old in good health. The chain links TRBV5-1 with TRBJ1-6, with a weak D call of TRBD1 (5 bases match). Sequenced material: naive CD4+ T cells sorted from blood. This specimen's cell subset or site label, per the study, means: CD45RA+ positively selected. The CDR3 protein sequence reads: CASSGTVQESPLHF. In nucleotides, the sequence is TGCGCCAGCAGCGGAACGGTACAGGAGTCACCCCTCCACTTT.